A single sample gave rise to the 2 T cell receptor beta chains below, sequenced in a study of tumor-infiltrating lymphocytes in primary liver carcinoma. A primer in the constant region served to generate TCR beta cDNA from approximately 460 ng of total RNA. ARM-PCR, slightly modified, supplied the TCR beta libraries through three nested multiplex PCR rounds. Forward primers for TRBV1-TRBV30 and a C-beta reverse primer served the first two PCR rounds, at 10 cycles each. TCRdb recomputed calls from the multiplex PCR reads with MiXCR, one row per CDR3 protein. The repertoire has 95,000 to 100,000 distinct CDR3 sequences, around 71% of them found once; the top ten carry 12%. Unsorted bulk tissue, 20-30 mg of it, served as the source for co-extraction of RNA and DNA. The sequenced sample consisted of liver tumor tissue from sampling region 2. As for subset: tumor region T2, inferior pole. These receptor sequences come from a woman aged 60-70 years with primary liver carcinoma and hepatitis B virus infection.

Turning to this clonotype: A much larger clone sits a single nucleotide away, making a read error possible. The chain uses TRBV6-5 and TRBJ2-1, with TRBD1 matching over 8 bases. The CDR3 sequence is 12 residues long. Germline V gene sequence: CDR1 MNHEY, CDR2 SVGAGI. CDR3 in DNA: TGTGCCAGCAGTTCAGGGGGCAATGAGCAGATCTTC. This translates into CASSSGGNEQIF.

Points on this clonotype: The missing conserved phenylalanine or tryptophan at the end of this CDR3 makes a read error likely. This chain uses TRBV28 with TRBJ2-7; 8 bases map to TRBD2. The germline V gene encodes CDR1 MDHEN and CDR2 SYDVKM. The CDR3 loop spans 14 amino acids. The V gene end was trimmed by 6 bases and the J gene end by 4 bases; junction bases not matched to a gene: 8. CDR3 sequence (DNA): TGTGCCAGCAGCCCTATAGCGGGGAATTACGAGCAGTACTTA. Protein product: CASSPIAGNYEQYL.